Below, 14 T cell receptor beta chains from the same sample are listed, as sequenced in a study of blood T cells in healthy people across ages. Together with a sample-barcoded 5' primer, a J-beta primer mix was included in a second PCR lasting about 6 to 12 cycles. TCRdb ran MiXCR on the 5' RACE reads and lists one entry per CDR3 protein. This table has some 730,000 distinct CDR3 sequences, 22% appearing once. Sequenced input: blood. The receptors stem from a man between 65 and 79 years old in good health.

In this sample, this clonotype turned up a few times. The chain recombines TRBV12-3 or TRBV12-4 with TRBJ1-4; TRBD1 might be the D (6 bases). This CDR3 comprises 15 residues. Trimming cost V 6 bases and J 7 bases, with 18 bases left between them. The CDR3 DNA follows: TGTGCCAGCAGCTGGAACAGGGTACGAGGTGAAAAACTGTTTTTT. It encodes CASSWNRVRGEKLFF.

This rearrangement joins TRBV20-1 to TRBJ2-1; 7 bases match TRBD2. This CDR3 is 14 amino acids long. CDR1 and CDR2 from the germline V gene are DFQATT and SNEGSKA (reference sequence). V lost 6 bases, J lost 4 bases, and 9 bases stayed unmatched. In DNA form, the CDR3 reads TGCAGTGCGGGTGGGGGGGTAGGTTACAATGAGCAGTTCTTC. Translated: CSAGGGVGYNEQFF.

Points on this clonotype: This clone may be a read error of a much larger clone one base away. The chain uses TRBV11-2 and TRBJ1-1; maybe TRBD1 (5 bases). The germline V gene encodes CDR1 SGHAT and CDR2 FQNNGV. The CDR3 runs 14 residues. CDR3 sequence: CAGSPFLGGTEAFF. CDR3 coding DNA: TGTGCCGGCAGCCCATTTTTGGGGGGGACTGAAGCTTTCTTT.

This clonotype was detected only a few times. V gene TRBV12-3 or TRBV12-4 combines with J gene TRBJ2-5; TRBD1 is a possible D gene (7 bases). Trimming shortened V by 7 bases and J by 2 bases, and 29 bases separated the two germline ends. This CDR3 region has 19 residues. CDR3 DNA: TGTGCCAGCAAAATCCTTACTCTATTGGGCAGGGGGGAACAAGAGACCCAGTACTTC. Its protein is CASKILTLLGRGEQETQYF.

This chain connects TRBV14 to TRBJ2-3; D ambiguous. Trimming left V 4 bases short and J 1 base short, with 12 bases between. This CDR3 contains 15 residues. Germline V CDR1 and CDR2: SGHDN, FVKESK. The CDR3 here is CASSPARTGTDTQYF. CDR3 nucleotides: TGTGCCAGCAGCCCCGCCCGTACAGGCACAGATACGCAGTATTTT.

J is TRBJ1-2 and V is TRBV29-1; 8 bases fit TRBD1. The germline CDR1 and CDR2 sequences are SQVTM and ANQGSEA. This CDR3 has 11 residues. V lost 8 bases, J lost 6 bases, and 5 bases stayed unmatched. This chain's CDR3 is CSIGTGHGYTF. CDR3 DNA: TGCAGCATAGGGACAGGTCATGGCTACACCTTC.

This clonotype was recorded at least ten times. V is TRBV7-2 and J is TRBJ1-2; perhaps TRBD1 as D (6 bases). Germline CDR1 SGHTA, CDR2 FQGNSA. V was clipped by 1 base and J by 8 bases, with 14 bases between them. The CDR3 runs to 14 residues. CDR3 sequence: CASSLVRGTRGYTF. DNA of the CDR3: TGTGCCAGCAGCTTAGTGCGCGGGACACGGGGCTACACCTTC. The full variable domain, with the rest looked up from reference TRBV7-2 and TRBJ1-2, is GAGVSQSPSNKVTEKGKDVELRCDPISGHTALYWYRQSLGQGLEFLIYFQGNSAPDKSGLPSDRFSAERTGGSVSTLTIQRTQQEDSAVYLCASSLVRGTRGYTFGSGTRLTVV.

The CDR3 DNA is TGTGCCAGCAGGAATGGACAGGGTTTAGAAAAACTGTTTTTT. Translating gives CASRNGQGLEKLFF. The rearrangement joins TRBV6-5 to TRBJ1-4; 8 bases align to TRBD1. The V and J ends lost 6 bases and 8 bases, in that order; junction bases with no gene match: 8. Looked up from germline, CDR1 is MNHEY and CDR2 is SVGAGI. The CDR3 has 14 residues.

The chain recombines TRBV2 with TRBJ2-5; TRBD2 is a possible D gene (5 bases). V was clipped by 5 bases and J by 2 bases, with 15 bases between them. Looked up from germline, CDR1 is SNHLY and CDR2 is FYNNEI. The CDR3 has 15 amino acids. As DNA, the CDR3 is TGTGCCAGCAGTAAACTAGGATTGGGGCAAGAGACCCAGTACTTC. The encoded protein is CASSKLGLGQETQYF.

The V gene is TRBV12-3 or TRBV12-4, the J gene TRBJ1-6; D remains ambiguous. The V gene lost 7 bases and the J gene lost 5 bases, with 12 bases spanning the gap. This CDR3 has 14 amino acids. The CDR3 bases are TGTGCCAGCACCCCAGGCAGGAATAATTCACCCCTCCACTTT. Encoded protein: CASTPGRNNSPLHF.

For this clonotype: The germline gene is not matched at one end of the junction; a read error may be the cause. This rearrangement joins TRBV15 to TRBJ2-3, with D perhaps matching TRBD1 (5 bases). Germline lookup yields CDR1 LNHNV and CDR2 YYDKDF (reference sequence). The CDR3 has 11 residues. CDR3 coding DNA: TGTGCCACCAGCAGAGGGGGCCGCCGCGATTTT. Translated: CATSRGGRRDF.

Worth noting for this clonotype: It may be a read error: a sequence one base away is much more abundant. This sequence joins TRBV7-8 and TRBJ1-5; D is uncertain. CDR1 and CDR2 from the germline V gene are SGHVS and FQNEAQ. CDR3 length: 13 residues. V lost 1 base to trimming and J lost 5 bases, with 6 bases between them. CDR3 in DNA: TGTGCCAGCAGCTTAGTTGTGGATCAGCCCCAGCATTTT. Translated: CASSLVVDQPQHF.

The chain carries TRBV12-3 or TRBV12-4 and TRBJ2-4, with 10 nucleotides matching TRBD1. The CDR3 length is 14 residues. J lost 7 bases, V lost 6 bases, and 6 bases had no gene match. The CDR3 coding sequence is TGTGCCAGCAGAGAGACAGGGGGCTCGAACATTCAGTACTTC. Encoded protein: CASRETGGSNIQYF.

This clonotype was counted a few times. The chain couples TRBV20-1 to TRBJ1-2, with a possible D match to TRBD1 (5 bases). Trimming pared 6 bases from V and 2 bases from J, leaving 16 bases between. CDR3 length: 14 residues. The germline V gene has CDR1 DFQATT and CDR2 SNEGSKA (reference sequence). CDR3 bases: TGCAGTGCCATCCTCCCAGGGCCCAACTATGGCTACACCTTC. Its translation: CSAILPGPNYGYTF.